This T cell receptor beta chain was identified during a study of OX40 agonist ivuxolimab in advanced cancers. About the investigation overall: The costimulatory receptor OX40 (CD134) was targeted by ivuxolimab, a fully human IgG2 agonistic monoclonal antibody. Intravenous ivuxolimab was administered to patients every 2 weeks at six dose levels: 0.01, 0.1, 0.3, 1.5, 3 and 10 mg/kg. Of the 50 to 55 patients in dose escalation, around 20 had hepatocellular carcinoma, around 15 had melanoma, 9 had renal cell carcinoma and 9 had head and neck cancer. In the dose-escalation cohort, more than 75% of patients were male, and the mean age was about 55 years, with a range of roughly 23 to 85. Prior anti-PD-1, anti-PD-L1 or anti-CTLA-4 therapy was permitted, and approximately 40% of dose-escalation patients had received checkpoint inhibitors. Partial responses occurred in three dose-escalation patients: two with cutaneous melanoma and one with hepatocellular carcinoma. Peripheral TCRbeta sequencing aimed to test whether ivuxolimab altered TCR sequence diversity and caused clonal T-cell expansion. The monotherapy dose-escalation portion (N of about 47 patients) of the phase I ivuxolimab trial is reported in the paper. Broader findings and caveats from the paper: On average, CD8+ T cells showed more expanded clones than CD4+ T cells after ivuxolimab. In the 0.1-3.0 mg/kg groups, partial responders were among the patients with the lowest normalized peripheral clonal expansion, particularly in CD8+ T cells. The antigen specificity of the clonally expanded peripheral T cells was not determined. Low levels of normalized T-cell clonal expansion were also seen in some nonresponding patients. At doses of 0.1 to 3.0 mg/kg, clonal expansion of both CD4+ and CD8+ blood T cells was observed from baseline to week 6.

The CDR3 runs 13 residues from the cysteine to the phenylalanine. The only DNA kept is the CDR3, 39 bases in frame from the first base. The germline V gene sets CDR1 to SGHRS and CDR2 to YFSETQ. Trimming accounts for 6 bases at V and 3 bases at J, while the number of junction bases matched to no gene is 3. Patients with a history of autoimmune disease or receiving systemic immunosuppression were excluded from the trial. Peripheral blood for TCR sequencing was drawn from every dose cohort at baseline, at cycle 4 day 1 and at cycle 7 day 1. The samples were taken from a phase I, first-in-human, multicenter, open-label dose-escalation trial of ivuxolimab. Adults with locally advanced or metastatic melanoma, renal cell carcinoma, hepatocellular carcinoma or head and neck squamous cell carcinoma were enrolled in the trial. Before TCR sequencing, CD4+ T cells and CD8+ T cells from peripheral blood were sorted into separate populations.

To note about this clone: Its target antigen remains unknown. Per-nucleotide qualities are absent, and no much larger clonotype sits a single base away.

To sequence the TCRbeta CDR3 region, genomic DNA was isolated from the sorted cells. The immunoSEQ Assay was used to sequence the TCRbeta CDR3 regions. TCRdb took over this immuneACCESS table, retaining in-frame rearrangements with V and J assigned. Such tables are incomplete; in checked studies, under half of the missing clones stem from an unresolved V gene, and the remainder is unexplained. Present in this sample are some 69,000 clones, 90% of which were seen just once. The ten largest make up roughly 0.55% of the sample. The source material was CD4+ or CD8+ T cells sorted from blood, sampled in a trial of the OX40 agonist ivuxolimab. The receptor chain draws on TRBV5-1 and TRBJ2-3; the junction holds 8 bases that match TRBD2. The sequence came from an adult with an advanced solid tumor such as melanoma, head and neck, liver or kidney cancer. The CDR3 in this case is CASKASGTDTQYF. The DNA sequence reads TGCGCCAGCAAAGCTAGCGGGACAGATACGCAGTATTTT. With the rest looked up from the reference TRBV5-1 and TRBJ2-3 genes rather than sequenced, the full variable domain is KAGVTQTPRYLIKTRGQQVTLSCSPISGHRSVSWYQQTPGQGLQFLFEYFSETQRNKGNFPGRFSGRQFSNSRSEMNVSTLELGDSALYLCASKASGTDTQYFGPGTRLTVL.